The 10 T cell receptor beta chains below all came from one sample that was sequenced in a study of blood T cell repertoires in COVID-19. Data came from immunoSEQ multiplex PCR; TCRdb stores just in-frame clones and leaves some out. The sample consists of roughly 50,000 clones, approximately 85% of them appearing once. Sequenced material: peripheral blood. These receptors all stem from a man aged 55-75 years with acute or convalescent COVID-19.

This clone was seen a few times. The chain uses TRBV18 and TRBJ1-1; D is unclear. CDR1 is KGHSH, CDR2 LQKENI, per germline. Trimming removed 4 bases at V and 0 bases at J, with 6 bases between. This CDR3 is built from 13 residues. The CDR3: CASSLDMNTEAFF. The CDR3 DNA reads TGTGCCAGCTCACTCGACATGAACACTGAAGCTTTCTTT. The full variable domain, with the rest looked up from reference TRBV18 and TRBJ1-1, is NAGVMQNPRHLVRRRGQEARLRCSPMKGHSHVYWYRQLPEEGLKFMVYLQKENIIDESGMPKERFSAEFPKEGPSILRIQQVVRGDSAAYFCASSLDMNTEAFFGQGTRLTVV.

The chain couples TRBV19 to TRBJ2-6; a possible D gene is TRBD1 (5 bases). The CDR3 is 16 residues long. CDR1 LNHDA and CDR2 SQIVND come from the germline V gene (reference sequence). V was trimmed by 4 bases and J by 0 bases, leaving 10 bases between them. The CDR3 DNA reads TGTGCCAGTAGTACCGGACACACCTCTGGGGCCAACGTCCTGACTTTC. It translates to CASSTGHTSGANVLTF. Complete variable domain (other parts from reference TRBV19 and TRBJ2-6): DGGITQSPKYLFRKEGQNVTLSCEQNLNHDAMYWYRQDPGQGLRLIYYSQIVNDFQKGDIAEGYSVSREKKESFPLTVTSAQKNPTAFYLCASSTGHTSGANVLTFGAGSRLTVL.

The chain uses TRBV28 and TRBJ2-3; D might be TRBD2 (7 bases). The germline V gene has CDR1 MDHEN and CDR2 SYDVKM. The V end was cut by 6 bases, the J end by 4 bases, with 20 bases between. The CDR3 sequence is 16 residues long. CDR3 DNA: TGTGCCAGCAGAGCCGGGGGGCCAAACGAGGCAGATACGCAGTATTTT. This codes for CASRAGGPNEADTQYF.

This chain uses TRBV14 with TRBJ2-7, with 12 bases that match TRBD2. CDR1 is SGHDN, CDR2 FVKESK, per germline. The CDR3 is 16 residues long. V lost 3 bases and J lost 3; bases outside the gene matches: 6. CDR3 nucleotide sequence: TGTGCCAGCAGCCACGGAGGACTAGCGGGATACTACGAGCAGTACTTC. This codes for CASSHGGLAGYYEQYF.

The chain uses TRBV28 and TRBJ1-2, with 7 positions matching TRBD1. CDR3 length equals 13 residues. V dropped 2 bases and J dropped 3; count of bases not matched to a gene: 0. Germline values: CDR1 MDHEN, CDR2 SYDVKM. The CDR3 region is CASSLQGDYGYTF. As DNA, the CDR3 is TGTGCCAGCAGTTTACAGGGGGACTATGGCTACACCTTC.

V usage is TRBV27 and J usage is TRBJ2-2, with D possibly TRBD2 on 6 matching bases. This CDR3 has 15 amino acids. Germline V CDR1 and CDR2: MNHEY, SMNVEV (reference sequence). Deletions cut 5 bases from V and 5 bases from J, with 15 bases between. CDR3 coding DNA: TGTGCCAGCAGTGCCAGGGCTGGGACTACCGGGGAGCTGTTTTTT. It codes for CASSARAGTTGELFF.

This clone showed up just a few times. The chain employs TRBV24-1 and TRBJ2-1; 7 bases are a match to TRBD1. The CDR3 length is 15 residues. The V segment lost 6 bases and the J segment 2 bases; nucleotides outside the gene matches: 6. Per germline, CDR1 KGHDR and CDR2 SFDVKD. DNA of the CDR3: TGTGCCACCAGTCTAACAGGGGTAACCTACAATGAGCAGTTCTTC. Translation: CATSLTGVTYNEQFF.

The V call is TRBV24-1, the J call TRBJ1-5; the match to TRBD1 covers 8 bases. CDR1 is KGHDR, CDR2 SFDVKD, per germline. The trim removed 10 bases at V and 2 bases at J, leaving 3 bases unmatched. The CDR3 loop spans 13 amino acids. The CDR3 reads CATKGQGNQPQHF. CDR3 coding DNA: TGTGCCACAAAGGGACAGGGCAATCAGCCCCAGCATTTT.

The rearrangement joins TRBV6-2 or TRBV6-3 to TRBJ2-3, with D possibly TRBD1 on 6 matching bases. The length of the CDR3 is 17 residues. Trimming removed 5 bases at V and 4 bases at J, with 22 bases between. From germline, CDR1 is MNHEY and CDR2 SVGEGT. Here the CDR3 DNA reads TGTGCCAGCAGTAAACCCCTAACAGGGCTCGAGGCAGATACGCAGTATTTT. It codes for CASSKPLTGLEADTQYF.

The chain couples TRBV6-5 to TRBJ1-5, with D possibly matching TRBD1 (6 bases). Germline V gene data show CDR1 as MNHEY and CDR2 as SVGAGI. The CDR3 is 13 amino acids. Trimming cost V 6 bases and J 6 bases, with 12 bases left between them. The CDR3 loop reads CASRLTGSQPQHF. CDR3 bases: TGTGCCAGCAGGCTGACAGGTAGTCAGCCCCAGCATTTT.